These T cell receptor beta chains were read from a single sample in a study of shared clonotypes between healthy human individuals. Libraries were prepared by immunoSEQ multiplex PCR; TCRdb keeps only in-frame clonotypes and omits some of them. The sample records about 640,000 clones, about two thirds being singletons. Sequencing was carried out using memory CD4+ T cells sorted from blood. Source of these receptors: a woman aged 25 to 45 in good health. Both conserved end residues are part of each CDR3. A D gene is named only where the DNA matches it firmly. Rows give clone size only sometimes, using once, few, many, or a class for an expanded clone.

d_call: TRBD1; clone_size: NA; v_call: TRBV5-1; j_call: TRBJ1-2; cdr3_aa: CASSAQGAYGYTF; cdr3_nt: TGCGCCAGCAGCGCACAGGGGGCGTATGGCTACACCTTC
d_call: NA; clone_size: NA; v_call: TRBV6-1; j_call: TRBJ1-5; cdr3_aa: CASSGDFDSNQPQHF; cdr3_nt: TGTGCCAGCAGTGGCGACTTCGATAGCAATCAGCCCCAGCATTTT
d_call: NA; clone_size: once; v_call: TRBV28; j_call: TRBJ2-7; cdr3_aa: CASSSGTPVEQYF; cdr3_nt: TGTGCCAGCAGTTCCGGGACACCAGTAGAGCAGTACTTC
d_call: NA; clone_size: few; v_call: TRBV7-9; j_call: TRBJ1-2; cdr3_aa: CASSLDLGQSANYGYTF; cdr3_nt: TGTGCCAGCAGCCTAGACCTCGGACAGTCAGCTAACTATGGCTACACCTTC
d_call: TRBD1; clone_size: NA; v_call: TRBV7-3; j_call: TRBJ1-1; cdr3_aa: CASSFSGTGAGTEAFF; cdr3_nt: TGTGCCAGCAGCTTTTCCGGGACAGGGGCCGGCACTGAAGCTTTCTTT
d_call: NA; clone_size: few; v_call: TRBV5-6; j_call: TRBJ2-7; cdr3_aa: CASSLEAPRGSYEQYF; cdr3_nt: TGTGCCAGCAGCTTGGAAGCCCCCAGGGGTTCCTACGAGCAGTACTTC
d_call: TRBD2; clone_size: once; v_call: TRBV7-9; j_call: TRBJ2-3; cdr3_aa: CASSLVAGEFSGIVDTQYF; cdr3_nt: TGTGCCAGCAGCTTAGTCGCTGGGGAGTTTAGCGGGATTGTAGATACGCAGTATTTT
d_call: TRBD1; clone_size: once; v_call: TRBV5-1; j_call: TRBJ1-5; cdr3_aa: CASSLGQPDQPQHF; cdr3_nt: TGCGCCAGCAGCCTGGGACAGCCAGATCAGCCCCAGCATTTT
d_call: NA; clone_size: NA; v_call: TRBV2; j_call: TRBJ2-6; cdr3_aa: CASGVLAGYSGANVLTF; cdr3_nt: TGTGCCAGCGGAGTGCTTGCGGGGTACTCTGGGGCCAACGTCCTGACTTTC
d_call: NA; clone_size: NA; v_call: TRBV29-1; j_call: TRBJ1-1; cdr3_aa: CSVEDPGGLGLNTEAFF; cdr3_nt: TGCAGCGTTGAAGATCCCGGGGGATTAGGTTTGAACACTGAAGCTTTCTTT
d_call: NA; clone_size: NA; v_call: TRBV2; j_call: TRBJ2-6; cdr3_aa: CASRAPWIRTGANVLTF; cdr3_nt: TGTGCCAGCAGGGCCCCGTGGATTAGGACCGGGGCCAACGTCCTGACTTTC
d_call: NA; clone_size: NA; v_call: TRBV28; j_call: TRBJ2-1; cdr3_aa: CASRRISAGRWYEQFF; cdr3_nt: TGTGCCAGCAGACGGATCTCCGCGGGGAGGTGGTATGAGCAGTTCTTC
d_call: NA; clone_size: NA; v_call: TRBV5-1; j_call: TRBJ1-2; cdr3_aa: CASSDQGYGYTF; cdr3_nt: TGCGCCAGCAGCGATCAGGGCTATGGCTACACCTTC
d_call: NA; clone_size: once; v_call: TRBV19; j_call: TRBJ2-3; cdr3_aa: CASSRDTRTDTQYF; cdr3_nt: TGTGCCAGTAGCCGGGACACCCGCACAGATACGCAGTATTTT
d_call: NA; clone_size: NA; v_call: TRBV7-9; j_call: TRBJ1-1; cdr3_aa: CASSSDLTPNTEAFF; cdr3_nt: TGTGCCAGCAGCTCGGACCTCACACCGAACACTGAAGCTTTCTTT
d_call: TRBD1; clone_size: once; v_call: TRBV15; j_call: TRBJ2-7; cdr3_aa: CATSKGQGSNEQYF; cdr3_nt: TGTGCCACCAGCAAAGGACAGGGGTCGAACGAGCAGTACTTC